This is a list of T cell receptor beta chains from one sample in a study of beta chain features in type 1 diabetes. Sequenced by immunoSEQ multiplex PCR; TCRdb stores in-frame clones only, minus some. The data show roughly 220,000 clones, more than 15% seen once. The sample was naive CD4+ T cells from blood. Receptors originate from a man aged 25 to 45 with type 1 diabetes. CDR3s include the opening cysteine and the closing phenylalanine or tryptophan. Each record gives: J gene, V gene, clone size, D gene, CDR3 DNA, CDR3 protein. The D gene is left open where the match is weak. Size is stated for part of the rows, as once, few or many counts, or as a class when the clone is expanded.

J gene: TRBJ2-1; V gene: TRBV28; clone size: .; D gene: .; CDR3 DNA: TGTGCCAGCAGAACGGGGGTAGCCTACAATGAGCAGTTCTTC; CDR3 protein: CASRTGVAYNEQFF
J gene: TRBJ2-3; V gene: TRBV5-4; clone size: few; D gene: .; CDR3 DNA: TGTGCCAGCAGCGTCGACAGTACCGATACGCAGTATTTT; CDR3 protein: CASSVDSTDTQYF
J gene: TRBJ2-1; V gene: TRBV20-1; clone size: few; D gene: .; CDR3 DNA: TGCAGTGCGCCCTCCTACAATGAGCAGTTCTTC; CDR3 protein: CSAPSYNEQFF
J gene: TRBJ2-6; V gene: TRBV14; clone size: few; D gene: .; CDR3 DNA: TGTGCCAGCAGCTTGTCATTTTCTGGGGCCAACGTCCTGACTTTC; CDR3 protein: CASSLSFSGANVLTF
J gene: TRBJ2-7; V gene: TRBV9; clone size: .; D gene: .; CDR3 DNA: TGTGCCAGCAGCCCGCGAGGCGGACCCTACGAGCAGTACTTC; CDR3 protein: CASSPRGGPYEQYF
J gene: TRBJ1-3; V gene: TRBV13; clone size: .; D gene: .; CDR3 DNA: TGTGCCAGCAGCCACGAACCGGGCACTGGAAACACCATATATTTT; CDR3 protein: CASSHEPGTGNTIYF
J gene: TRBJ2-1; V gene: TRBV30; clone size: .; D gene: TRBD2; CDR3 DNA: TGTGCCTGGAGTGCTAGCGGGAGAGGGAATGAGCAGTTCTTC; CDR3 protein: CAWSASGRGNEQFF
J gene: TRBJ2-7; V gene: TRBV5-1; clone size: .; D gene: TRBD2; CDR3 DNA: TGCGCCAGCACCGAGGGACTAGCGGGAGGAATTTACGAGCAGTACTTC; CDR3 protein: CASTEGLAGGIYEQYF
J gene: TRBJ2-7; V gene: TRBV7-9; clone size: .; D gene: .; CDR3 DNA: TGTGCCAGCAGCTCTAGACAGAGCTCCTACGAGCAGTACTTC; CDR3 protein: CASSSRQSSYEQYF
J gene: TRBJ2-3; V gene: TRBV18; clone size: few; D gene: .; CDR3 DNA: TGTGCCAGCTCACCGGACAGAAGCACAGATACGCAGTATTTT; CDR3 protein: CASSPDRSTDTQYF
J gene: TRBJ1-2; V gene: TRBV5-4; clone size: few; D gene: .; CDR3 DNA: TGTGCCAGCAGCCGGGAAAACAGCTATGGCTACACCTTC; CDR3 protein: CASSRENSYGYTF
J gene: TRBJ2-4; V gene: TRBV28; clone size: .; D gene: TRBD2; CDR3 DNA: TGTGCCAGCAGTCCCGGGACTAGCGAAAACATTCAGTACTTC; CDR3 protein: CASSPGTSENIQYF
J gene: TRBJ2-2; V gene: TRBV5-4; clone size: .; D gene: .; CDR3 DNA: TGTGCCAGCAGCTCCGGGACCTTCGCGAACACCGGGGAGCTGTTTTTT; CDR3 protein: CASSSGTFANTGELFF
J gene: TRBJ2-1; V gene: TRBV6-4; clone size: few; D gene: TRBD2; CDR3 DNA: TGTGCCAGCAGAAGACTAGCGGGAGGGAACAACAATGAGCAGTTCTTC; CDR3 protein: CASRRLAGGNNNEQFF
J gene: TRBJ2-2; V gene: TRBV10-3; clone size: .; D gene: .; CDR3 DNA: TGTGCCATCAGTGAGGAAAACACCGGGGAGCTGTTTTTT; CDR3 protein: CAISEENTGELFF
J gene: TRBJ2-5; V gene: TRBV10-3; clone size: .; D gene: TRBD1; CDR3 DNA: TGTGCCATCGGGGCCGGACAGGGAGGAGAGACCCAGTACTTC; CDR3 protein: CAIGAGQGGETQYF
J gene: TRBJ2-5; V gene: TRBV29-1; clone size: .; D gene: .; CDR3 DNA: TGCAGCGTTGAAGAAGCGGTAGAGACCCAGTACTTC; CDR3 protein: CSVEEAVETQYF
J gene: TRBJ2-7; V gene: TRBV11-2; clone size: .; D gene: .; CDR3 DNA: TGTGCTTCGGCGGCCGGCACCTACGAGCAGTACTTC; CDR3 protein: CASAAGTYEQYF
J gene: TRBJ2-1; V gene: TRBV9; clone size: .; D gene: TRBD2; CDR3 DNA: TGTGCCAGCAGCGTAGACGGGAGGGCCAGGGAGCAGTTCTTC; CDR3 protein: CASSVDGRAREQFF
J gene: TRBJ2-3; V gene: TRBV5-6; clone size: .; D gene: .; CDR3 DNA: TGTGCCAGCAGCTGGGTCCCCGTAGGAACCACAGATACGCAGTATTTT; CDR3 protein: CASSWVPVGTTDTQYF
J gene: TRBJ1-1; V gene: TRBV2; clone size: .; D gene: .; CDR3 DNA: TGTGCCAGCAGGGTAGCTGAAGCTTTCTTT; CDR3 protein: CASRVAEAFF
J gene: TRBJ2-7; V gene: TRBV29-1; clone size: few; D gene: TRBD1; CDR3 DNA: TGCAGCGTTGTCTTACAGGGGCGATACGAGCAGTACTTC; CDR3 protein: CSVVLQGRYEQYF
J gene: TRBJ2-6; V gene: TRBV30; clone size: .; D gene: TRBD1; CDR3 DNA: TGTGCCTGGAGTGTACAGGGGTACTCCTCTGGGGCCAACGTCCTGACTTTC; CDR3 protein: CAWSVQGYSSGANVLTF
J gene: TRBJ2-6; V gene: TRBV25-1; clone size: .; D gene: .; CDR3 DNA: TGTGCCAGCAGTGAGGGTGGGGCCAACGTCCTGACTTTC; CDR3 protein: CASSEGGANVLTF
J gene: TRBJ2-5; V gene: TRBV11-2; clone size: few; D gene: .; CDR3 DNA: TGTGCCAGCAGCTTAATGGGACAAGAGACCCAGTACTTC; CDR3 protein: CASSLMGQETQYF
J gene: TRBJ1-1; V gene: TRBV7-2; clone size: few; D gene: TRBD1; CDR3 DNA: TGTGCCAGCAGCCCACGGACAGGGAACACTGAAGCTTTCTTT; CDR3 protein: CASSPRTGNTEAFF
J gene: TRBJ1-5; V gene: TRBV29-1; clone size: .; D gene: .; CDR3 DNA: TGCAGCGTTGGGGCCAGGAGCAATCAGCCCCAGCATTTT; CDR3 protein: CSVGARSNQPQHF
J gene: TRBJ2-5; V gene: TRBV30; clone size: .; D gene: .; CDR3 DNA: TGTGCCTGGAGTGTCCCATACTCGGGACAAAATCGGAGGGAGACCCAGTACTTC; CDR3 protein: CAWSVPYSGQNRRETQYF
J gene: TRBJ2-7; V gene: TRBV29-1; clone size: .; D gene: .; CDR3 DNA: TGCAGCGTTGGGCGGGACGCCTACGAGCAGTACTTC; CDR3 protein: CSVGRDAYEQYF
J gene: TRBJ2-1; V gene: TRBV20-1; clone size: .; D gene: .; CDR3 DNA: TGCAGGACCCTATCGGGGGATGAGCAGTTCTTC; CDR3 protein: CRTLSGDEQFF
J gene: TRBJ2-1; V gene: TRBV29-1; clone size: few; D gene: TRBD2; CDR3 DNA: TGCAGCGCATGGACTAGCGGGAGGAATGAGCAGTTCTTC; CDR3 protein: CSAWTSGRNEQFF
J gene: TRBJ2-7; V gene: TRBV6-5; clone size: few; D gene: TRBD1; CDR3 DNA: TGTGCCAGCAGTCAACAGGGGTACGAGCAGTACTTC; CDR3 protein: CASSQQGYEQYF
J gene: TRBJ2-5; V gene: TRBV29-1; clone size: few; D gene: .; CDR3 DNA: TGCAGCTCAAGGACTGGGTGGCCAGCTTGGGAAGAGACCCAGTACTTC; CDR3 protein: CSSRTGWPAWEETQYF
J gene: TRBJ2-1; V gene: TRBV27; clone size: .; D gene: TRBD2; CDR3 DNA: TGTGCCACCCTTAGCGGGGTTTCCTACAATGAGCAGTTCTTC; CDR3 protein: CATLSGVSYNEQFF
J gene: TRBJ2-7; V gene: TRBV9; clone size: .; D gene: TRBD2; CDR3 DNA: TGTGCCAGCAGCGTAGAGACTAGCGGGATCTACGAGCAGTACTTC; CDR3 protein: CASSVETSGIYEQYF
J gene: TRBJ2-7; V gene: TRBV29-1; clone size: .; D gene: .; CDR3 DNA: TGCAGCGTTGGGATCCCGCCCGGCTACGAGCAGTACTTC; CDR3 protein: CSVGIPPGYEQYF
J gene: TRBJ1-5; V gene: TRBV29-1; clone size: few; D gene: .; CDR3 DNA: TGCAGCGTTGGGACGGGTTACAATCAGCCCCAGCATTTT; CDR3 protein: CSVGTGYNQPQHF
J gene: TRBJ2-5; V gene: TRBV27; clone size: few; D gene: .; CDR3 DNA: TGTGCCAGCGGATACCAAGAGACCCAGTACTTC; CDR3 protein: CASGYQETQYF
J gene: TRBJ2-1; V gene: TRBV29-1; clone size: few; D gene: .; CDR3 DNA: TGCAGCGTTGAACCACTCAGCTCCTACAATGAGCAGTTCTTC; CDR3 protein: CSVEPLSSYNEQFF
J gene: TRBJ2-5; V gene: TRBV29-1; clone size: .; D gene: .; CDR3 DNA: TGCAGCGGTGTCAGCCAAGAGACCCAGTACTTC; CDR3 protein: CSGVSQETQYF
J gene: TRBJ2-7; V gene: TRBV20-1; clone size: .; D gene: .; CDR3 DNA: TGCAGTGCTCGGGGGACCTACGAGCAGTACTTC; CDR3 protein: CSARGTYEQYF
J gene: TRBJ1-5; V gene: TRBV30; clone size: few; D gene: .; CDR3 DNA: TGTGCCTGGAGTCCGTTCGGGGGCAATCAGCCCCAGCATTTT; CDR3 protein: CAWSPFGGNQPQHF
J gene: TRBJ2-3; V gene: TRBV7-6; clone size: few; D gene: .; CDR3 DNA: TGTGCCAGCAGCTTAGTCCCGGGGGGCACAGATACGCAGTATTTT; CDR3 protein: CASSLVPGGTDTQYF
J gene: TRBJ2-3; V gene: TRBV11-2; clone size: few; D gene: TRBD1; CDR3 DNA: TGTGCCAGCAGCTACCGGGACAGGGCTTCCACAGATACGCAGTATTTT; CDR3 protein: CASSYRDRASTDTQYF
J gene: TRBJ2-7; V gene: TRBV5-4; clone size: few; D gene: TRBD2; CDR3 DNA: TGTGCCAGCAGCTTGGCTAGCGGGCCTTCCTACGAGCAGTACTTC; CDR3 protein: CASSLASGPSYEQYF
J gene: TRBJ2-1; V gene: TRBV19; clone size: few; D gene: .; CDR3 DNA: TGTGCCAGTACAGGACTACAGGGGACGAGTGAGCAGTTCTTC; CDR3 protein: CASTGLQGTSEQFF
J gene: TRBJ2-5; V gene: TRBV4-2; clone size: .; D gene: .; CDR3 DNA: TGTGCCAGCAGCCAAGATGGGGGACGGCAGTACCAAGAGACCCAGTACTTC; CDR3 protein: CASSQDGGRQYQETQYF
J gene: TRBJ2-1; V gene: TRBV9; clone size: few; D gene: .; CDR3 DNA: TGTGCCAGCAGCCCACTTTTAGGGACCTACAATGAGCAGTTCTTC; CDR3 protein: CASSPLLGTYNEQFF
J gene: TRBJ2-7; V gene: TRBV29-1; clone size: .; D gene: .; CDR3 DNA: TGCAGCGTTGAAGATCGGGTTCCCAGGCCCACCTACGAGCAGTACTTC; CDR3 protein: CSVEDRVPRPTYEQYF
J gene: TRBJ2-1; V gene: TRBV29-1; clone size: .; D gene: .; CDR3 DNA: TGCAGCGTTGTTGGTTACAATGAGCAGTTCTTC; CDR3 protein: CSVVGYNEQFF